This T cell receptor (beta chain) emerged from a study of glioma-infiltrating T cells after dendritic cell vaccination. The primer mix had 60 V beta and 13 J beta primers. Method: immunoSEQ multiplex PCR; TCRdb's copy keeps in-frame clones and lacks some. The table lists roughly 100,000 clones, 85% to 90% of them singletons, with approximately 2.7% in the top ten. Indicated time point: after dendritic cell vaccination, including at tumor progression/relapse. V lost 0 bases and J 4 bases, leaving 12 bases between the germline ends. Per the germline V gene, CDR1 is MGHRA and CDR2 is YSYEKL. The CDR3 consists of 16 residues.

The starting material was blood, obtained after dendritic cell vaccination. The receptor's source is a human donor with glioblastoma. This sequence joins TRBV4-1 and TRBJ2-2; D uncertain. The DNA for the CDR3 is TGCGCCAGCAGCCAAGATCCCACCGCGAGCACCGGGGAGCTGTTTTTT. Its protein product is CASSQDPTASTGELFF.